What follows describes a single TCR beta chain. The antigen remains undetermined. Unique molecular identifiers tagged the TCR beta cDNA libraries. Each CDR3 protein gets one entry after TCRdb re-called the PCR reads with MiXCR. Of roughly 430,000 distinct CDR3 sequences listed, over 30% are singletons. Germline CDR1 and CDR2: SGHTA and FQGNSA. There are 13 residues in the CDR3. The ends were cut back, 5 bases at V and 5 bases at J, with 12 bases in the middle. These data are taken from a study of post-analysis software for immune sequencing data. Overall study findings and caveats: With TRBV5-6, TRBV5-1 and TRBV20-1 included, 5 or 6 TRBV segments were more frequent in patients than in controls.

The rearrangement joins TRBV7-2 to TRBJ2-5; D perhaps matches TRBD2 (6 bases). The TCR comes from a girl aged 2 to 9 with multiple sclerosis. Source material: blood. The chain's CDR3 is CASSPREVETQYF. In nucleotides, the CDR3 is TGTGCCAGCAGCCCGAGGGAGGTGGAGACCCAGTACTTC.